A single sample gave rise to the 22 T cell receptor beta chains below, sequenced in a study of neurological immune-mediated disorders. TCRdb reprocessed the 5' RACE reads via MiXCR and lists one record per CDR3 protein. The sample records 66,000 or so distinct CDR3 sequences, roughly 4.5% being singletons. The sequencing sample was made of PBMCs. Receptor source: a young man with multiple sclerosis.

This clonotype occurred many times. This chain uses TRBV5-1 with TRBJ1-2; TRBD1 matches at 10 bases. The CDR3 has 14 amino acids. Looked up from germline, CDR1 is SGHRS and CDR2 is YFSETQ. V lost 7 bases and J lost 7; bases outside the gene matches: 10. The CDR3 bases are TGCGCCAGCCATCCGGGACAGGGGCCGGGTGGCTACACCTTC. Its protein is CASHPGQGPGGYTF.

This clonotype has ten or more counts. The rearrangement joins TRBV11-2 to TRBJ2-5, with D maybe TRBD2 (6 bases). CDR3 length: 14 residues. Per the germline V gene, CDR1 is SGHAT and CDR2 is FQNNGV. Trimming removed 5 bases at V and 2 bases at J, with 12 bases between. CDR3 in DNA: TGTGCCAGCAGCCCTGGTCGGGGGCAAGAGACCCAGTACTTC. This encodes CASSPGRGQETQYF.

This clonotype was observed at least ten times. The V call is TRBV14, the J call TRBJ1-1; maybe TRBD1 (5 bases). CDR1 and CDR2 from the germline V gene are SGHDN and FVKESK. The CDR3 loop spans 14 amino acids. Trimming removed 2 bases from V and 5 bases from J, with 12 bases in between. CDR3: CASSQPSGYTEAFF. In DNA form, the CDR3 reads TGTGCCAGCAGCCAACCTTCAGGGTATACTGAAGCTTTCTTT.

Many counts were recorded for this clonotype. The genes are TRBV29-1 and TRBJ1-4, with D perhaps matching TRBD1 (6 bases). The CDR3 has 14 amino acids. Trimming left V 6 bases short and J 7 bases short, with 18 bases between. The V gene's germline CDR1 is SQVTM and CDR2 ANQGSEA. CDR3 residues: CSVRLQGMSEKLFF. The CDR3 nucleotides read TGCAGCGTACGGCTACAGGGTATGAGTGAAAAACTGTTTTTT. Together with reference TRBV29-1 and TRBJ1-4, the CDR3 gives the full variable domain: SAVISQKPSRDICQRGTSLTIQCQVDSQVTMMFWYRQQPGQSLTLIATANQGSEATYESGFVIDKFPISRPNLTFSTLTVSNMSPEDSSIYLCSVRLQGMSEKLFFGSGTQLSVL.

This clonotype has a count of ten or more. The chain couples TRBV20-1 to TRBJ2-5, with 9 bases fitting TRBD2. J was trimmed by 5 bases and V by 6 bases; bases with no gene match: 13. The CDR3 sequence is 15 residues long. Germline assignment: CDR1 DFQATT and CDR2 SNEGSKA (reference sequence). CDR3 protein: CSASRVGGGVETQYF. DNA of the CDR3: TGCAGTGCCTCAAGGGTTGGCGGGGGGGTGGAGACCCAGTACTTC.

This clonotype was counted many times. The chain has TRBV29-1 and TRBJ1-2, with a weak D call TRBD1 (6 bases). V was cut by 8 bases and J by 6 bases, with 16 bases left in between. This CDR3 is built from 12 residues. Germline V CDR1 and CDR2: SQVTM, ANQGSEA. CDR3 residues: CSITTGTDGYTF. CDR3 bases: TGCAGCATTACGACAGGAACGGATGGCTACACCTTC.

There are many counts of this clonotype. The chain combines TRBV18 with TRBJ1-2; 7 nucleotides align to TRBD1. This CDR3 has 15 amino acids. The germline V gene encodes CDR1 KGHSH and CDR2 LQKENI. With 3 bases clipped from V and 1 base from J, the junction kept 5 bases outside the gene matches. The CDR3 nucleotides are TGTGCCAGCTCACCTCGACAGGGCGATAACTATGGCTACACCTTC. It encodes CASSPRQGDNYGYTF.

The chain employs TRBV29-1 and TRBJ1-5; no definite D call. This CDR3 spans 12 amino acids. The germline CDR1 and CDR2 sequences are SQVTM and ANQGSEA. Trimming shortened V by 3 bases and J by 8 bases, and 11 bases separated the two germline ends. For the CDR3, the DNA is TGCAGCGTTGAGTGGCCGGGCGAGCCCCAGCATTTT. It encodes CSVEWPGEPQHF.

This clonotype was observed a few times. This chain connects TRBV5-1 to TRBJ2-1; D is perhaps TRBD1 or TRBD2 (5 bases each). Germline V lookup: CDR1 SGHRS, CDR2 YFSETQ. V dropped 3 bases and J dropped 5 bases, with 21 bases sitting between them. This CDR3 spans 17 amino acids. For the CDR3, the DNA is TGCGCCAGCAGCTCCGCTCCCGGGACCCCCTTCGACAATGAGCAGTTCTTC. Protein: CASSSAPGTPFDNEQFF.

There are a few counts of this clonotype. This chain joins TRBV5-5 and TRBJ2-6; D not certain. The V end was cut by 4 bases, the J end by 0 bases, with 8 bases between. Germline CDR1 SGHKS, CDR2 YYEKEE (reference sequence). This CDR3 spans 15 amino acids. The CDR3 here is CASSTRGSGANVLTF. CDR3 nucleotides: TGTGCCAGCAGCACCAGAGGCTCTGGGGCCAACGTCCTGACTTTC.

Regarding this clonotype: An end of the junction differs from the germline gene, which may be a read error. V gene TRBV6-5 combines with J gene TRBJ1-6; 9 positions match TRBD1. There are 16 residues in the CDR3. Germline V gene data show CDR1 as MNHEY and CDR2 as SVGAGI. The CDR3 DNA reads TGTGCCAGCAGTTACTCGGGGGACAGGGATTATTCACCCCTCAACTTT. Its translation: CASSYSGDRDYSPLNF.

This clonotype appeared a few times. J is TRBJ2-3 and V is TRBV5-1, with D unclear. CDR1 is SGHRS and CDR2 is YFSETQ in the germline V gene. This CDR3 is built from 14 residues. Trimming took 2 bases from V and 2 from J, leaving 9 bases between them. Here the CDR3 reads CASSLDRPTDTQYF. CDR3 DNA: TGCGCCAGCAGCTTAGATAGACCCACAGATACGCAGTATTTT.

This clonotype came up many times. This chain joins TRBV5-1 and TRBJ2-3; no definite D call. CDR1 and CDR2 (germline): SGHRS, YFSETQ. The CDR3 contains 14 residues. V was trimmed by 4 bases and J by 6 bases, leaving 15 bases between them. The CDR3 DNA reads as TGCGCCAGCAGCCAAAATAGCCATGGGGATACGCAGTATTTT. It yields the protein CASSQNSHGDTQYF.

This clonotype showed up many times. This chain joins TRBV7-2 and TRBJ2-7; D possibly uses TRBD1 or TRBD2 (5 bases each). Trimming cost V 1 base and J 2 bases, with 12 bases left between them. The CDR3 loop spans 15 amino acids. CDR1 and CDR2 (germline): SGHTA, FQGNSA. The CDR3 sequence is CASSLEGPGPYEQYF. The CDR3 nucleotides read TGTGCCAGCAGCTTAGAGGGTCCGGGGCCCTACGAGCAGTACTTC.

This clonotype was seen only a few times. V is TRBV20-1 and J is TRBJ1-1; D is undetermined. CDR3 length: 12 residues. Trimming left V 5 bases short and J 2 bases short, with 9 bases between. Germline CDR1 and CDR2: DFQATT and SNEGSKA (reference sequence). This chain's CDR3 is CSARQTNTEAFF. DNA of the CDR3: TGCAGTGCTCGCCAAACTAACACTGAAGCTTTCTTT.

In this sample, this clonotype turned up many times. The chain joins TRBV7-6 to TRBJ1-2, with D maybe TRBD1 (6 bases). This CDR3 has 13 residues. V lost 4 bases to trimming and J lost 5 bases, with 11 bases between them. Germline V gene sequence: CDR1 SGHVS, CDR2 FNYEAQ. The DNA for the CDR3 is TGTGCCAGCAGCTGGGCCAGGGGATATGGCTACACCTTC. Encoded protein: CASSWARGYGYTF.

There are a few counts of this clonotype. This chain joins TRBV14 and TRBJ1-2, with D hard to call. The CDR3 runs to 13 residues. Deletions cut 3 bases from V and 4 bases from J, with 9 bases between. Germline CDR1 and CDR2: SGHDN and FVKESK. The CDR3 is CASSHSETYGYTF. The CDR3 DNA sequence: TGTGCCAGCAGCCATTCCGAAACCTATGGCTACACCTTC.

This clonotype was observed many times. V gene TRBV5-1 combines with J gene TRBJ1-5, with D possibly matching TRBD1 (5 bases). Germline V CDR1 and CDR2: SGHRS, YFSETQ. The CDR3 has 13 residues. Trimming cost V 4 bases and J 3 bases, with 8 bases left between them. The CDR3 region has the DNA TGCGCCAGCAGCGAGGGGCCCAATCAGCCCCAGCATTTT. Protein: CASSEGPNQPQHF. Based on the CDR3 plus reference TRBV5-1 and TRBJ1-5, the full variable domain is KAGVTQTPRYLIKTRGQQVTLSCSPISGHRSVSWYQQTPGQGLQFLFEYFSETQRNKGNFPGRFSGRQFSNSRSEMNVSTLELGDSALYLCASSEGPNQPQHFGDGTRLSIL.

A few counts support this clonotype. The gene calls are TRBV9 and TRBJ2-3; maybe TRBD2 (6 bases). V gave up 1 base and J gave up 1 base, with 13 bases separating them. The CDR3 is 16 residues long. Germline CDR1 reads SGDLS; CDR2 reads YYNGEE. CDR3 amino acids: CASSVRGGARTDTQYF. The CDR3, as DNA: TGTGCCAGCAGCGTAAGGGGAGGCGCCCGCACAGATACGCAGTATTTT.

The chain recombines TRBV20-1 with TRBJ2-1; the match to TRBD2 covers 7 bases. The CDR3 is 12 amino acids. Trimming removed 2 bases from V and 8 bases from J; junction bases left unmatched: 3. Per the germline V gene, CDR1 is DFQATT and CDR2 is SNEGSKA (reference sequence). DNA for the CDR3: TGCAGTGCTAGACTAGCGGACTATGAGCAGTTCTTC. Its translation is CSARLADYEQFF.

The chain uses TRBV10-3 and TRBJ1-1; TRBD1 matches at 7 bases. This CDR3 is built from 17 residues. Looked up from germline, CDR1 is ENHRY and CDR2 is SYGVKD. V was clipped by 0 bases and J by 5 bases; unmatched bases: 12. The CDR3 region has the DNA TGTGCCATCAGTGAGTCTAGAAGGGGGCAAGTTTTAACTGAAGCTTTCTTT. Protein: CAISESRRGQVLTEAFF.

The table lists this clonotype with many counts. The chain joins TRBV15 to TRBJ1-5; the D is unclear. Looked up from germline, CDR1 is LNHNV and CDR2 is YYDKDF (reference sequence). V was pared by 5 bases and J by 5 bases, with 7 bases between. CDR3 length equals 12 residues. The CDR3, as DNA: TGTGCCACCAGCGAGCAGGATCAGCCCCAGCATTTT. Translating it yields CATSEQDQPQHF.